One sample yielded the 14 T cell receptor beta chains listed below, sequenced in a study of shared clonotypes between healthy human individuals. The table came from immunoSEQ multiplex PCR; TCRdb's copy has only in-frame clones and leaves some out. In the table there are some 690,000 clones, about nine tenths of which are singletons. Sequenced input: memory CD8+ T cells from PBMCs. Subset described: CD45RO+ cells pooled with CCR7-negative TemRA cells. The receptors were sampled from a man in his late teens or twenties in good health. Some clones in this sample may be carry-over from other donors' samples.

The chain is built from TRBV27 and TRBJ1-1; tentative D call: TRBD1 (5 bases). The CDR3 loop spans 15 amino acids. V dropped 2 bases and J dropped 3 bases, with 13 bases sitting between them. Germline V gene sequence: CDR1 MNHEY, CDR2 SMNVEV (reference sequence). This CDR3 reads CASSLTERGDTEAFF. The CDR3 nucleotides read TGTGCCAGCAGTTTAACCGAACGGGGGGACACTGAAGCTTTCTTT.

The chain links TRBV12-5 to TRBJ2-1, with 8 bases lining up with TRBD1. Trimming took 2 bases from V and 7 from J; bases not matched to a gene: 7. Germline V lookup: CDR1 LGHNT, CDR2 FRNRAP. This CDR3 has 15 residues. CDR3 DNA: TGTGCTAGTGGTTTGTTGGCAGGGGGCTGGAATGAGCAGTTCTTC. This translates into CASGLLAGGWNEQFF.

This chain links TRBV9 with TRBJ2-5, with a possible D match to TRBD1 (5 bases). Looked up from germline, CDR1 is SGDLS and CDR2 is YYNGEE. The V and J ends lost 4 bases and 4 bases respectively, with 17 bases between them. The CDR3 has 15 amino acids. The CDR3 loop is CASSHPLTGGETQYF. Here the CDR3 DNA reads TGTGCCAGCAGCCATCCCTTAACAGGCGGAGAGACCCAGTACTTC.

The chain combines TRBV2 with TRBJ1-2, with D perhaps matching TRBD1 (5 bases). Germline CDR1 SNHLY, CDR2 FYNNEI. V was cut by 11 bases and J by 2 bases, with 18 bases left in between. This CDR3 is built from 14 residues. CDR3 bases: TGTGCCGCGGGGGAGGAGTTGGAAAACTATGGCTACACCTTC. Protein sequence: CAAGEELENYGYTF.

V and J are TRBV5-6 and TRBJ1-1, with D possibly TRBD1 on 6 matching bases. Trimming pared 0 bases from V and 1 base from J, leaving 13 bases between. This CDR3 spans 16 amino acids. The germline gives CDR1 SGHDT, CDR2 YYEEEE. The CDR3 sequence: CASSLVGGLSNTEAFF. The CDR3 coding sequence is TGTGCCAGCAGCTTGGTTGGGGGCCTTTCGAACACTGAAGCTTTCTTT. The full variable domain, completed using reference TRBV5-6 and TRBJ1-1, is DAGVTQSPTHLIKTRGQQVTLRCSPKSGHDTVSWYQQALGQGPQFIFQYYEEEERQRGNFPDRFSGHQFPNYSSELNVNALLLGDSALYLCASSLVGGLSNTEAFFGQGTRLTVV.

The chain combines TRBV27 with TRBJ2-7; TRBD2 agrees at 10 bases. J was trimmed by 6 bases and V by 4 bases; bases with no gene match: 6. CDR1 and CDR2 from the germline V gene are MNHEY and SMNVEV (reference sequence). CDR3 length: 14 amino acids. The CDR3 here is CASSWTSGTAEQYF. The CDR3 bases are TGTGCCAGCAGTTGGACTAGCGGCACCGCCGAGCAGTACTTC.

The chain has TRBV5-8 and TRBJ2-7; 7 nucleotides align to TRBD1. This CDR3 has 14 amino acids. V lost 3 bases to trimming and J lost 3 bases; unmatched junction nucleotides: 6. Germline CDR1 reads SGHTS; CDR2 reads YDEGEE. Here the CDR3 DNA reads TGTGCCAGCAGCTCAATGCAGGGGGTCTACGAGCAGTACTTC. It translates to CASSSMQGVYEQYF. The whole variable domain, filled in from reference TRBV5-8 and TRBJ2-7, reads EAGVTQSPTHLIKTRGQQATLRCSPISGHTSVYWYQQALGLGLQFLLWYDEGEERNRGNFPPRFSGRQFPNYSSELNVNALELEDSALYLCASSSMQGVYEQYFGPGTRLTVT.

The chain joins TRBV7-8 to TRBJ2-4; tentatively, D is TRBD1 or TRBD2 (5 bases each). The CDR3 covers 11 residues. The V and J ends lost 1 base and 12 bases respectively, with 7 bases between them. Germline V gene lookup returns CDR1 SGHVS and CDR2 FQNEAQ. The CDR3 sequence: CASSLGGDQYF. CDR3 DNA sequence: TGTGCCAGCAGCTTAGGAGGGGATCAGTACTTC.

The chain carries TRBV9 and TRBJ2-2, with TRBD1 matching 8 bases. Germline V gives CDR1 SGDLS, CDR2 YYNGEE. The CDR3 length is 14 residues. V dropped 6 bases and J dropped 4; count of bases not matched to a gene: 5. The CDR3 DNA reads TGTGCCAGCAACGACAGGGGAGGCACCGGGGAGCTGTTTTTT. Residues: CASNDRGGTGELFF.

The chain uses TRBV27 and TRBJ2-7; D is possibly TRBD1 (6 bases). The V and J ends lost 7 bases and 6 bases respectively, with 16 bases between them. Germline CDR1 and CDR2: MNHEY and SMNVEV (reference sequence). This CDR3 has 13 amino acids. The CDR3 reads CASKGPGDTEQYF. CDR3 sequence (DNA): TGTGCCAGCAAGGGGCCAGGGGATACCGAGCAGTACTTC.

V is TRBV6-6 and J is TRBJ2-7; no clear D gene. Germline values: CDR1 MNHNY, CDR2 SVGAGI (reference sequence). The CDR3 has 12 residues. Trimming shortened V by 4 bases and J by 6 bases, and 10 bases separated the two germline ends. CDR3 in amino acids: CASSFGSSEQYF. The DNA for the CDR3 is TGTGCCAGCAGTTTCGGTTCATCCGAGCAGTACTTC.

This clone was seen a single time. This chain joins TRBV30 and TRBJ2-1, with 10 bases fitting TRBD2. Losses at the gene ends were 3 bases for V and 2 bases for J; bases not matched to a gene: 4. The CDR3 length is 15 residues. Germline V CDR1 and CDR2: GTSNPN, SVGIG (reference sequence). The CDR3 DNA is TGTGCCTGGAGGGGACTAGCGATAACCTACAATGAGCAGTTCTTC. It is translated as CAWRGLAITYNEQFF.

V is TRBV14 and J is TRBJ2-7; D possibly corresponds to TRBD2 (6 bases). V was pared by 0 bases and J by 1 base, with 10 bases between. The length of the CDR3 is 15 residues. The germline gives CDR1 SGHDN, CDR2 FVKESK. The CDR3 protein is CASSQDGGTSYEQYF. CDR3 coding DNA: TGTGCCAGCAGCCAAGACGGCGGGACTTCCTACGAGCAGTACTTC.

The chain has TRBV30 and TRBJ2-3; 12 bases fit TRBD2. The ends lost 0 bases at V and 6 bases at J; junction bases unmatched: 10. Looked up from germline, CDR1 is GTSNPN and CDR2 is SVGIG (reference sequence). The CDR3 consists of 17 residues. CDR3 coding DNA: TGTGCCTGGAGTGTAGAGACTAGCGGGAGCCTGTTGGATACGCAGTATTTT. Translated: CAWSVETSGSLLDTQYF.